The source of this T cell receptor (beta chain) is a study of Ad26.COV2.S vaccination and SARS-CoV-2 variants. Overall study: The donor belonged to the COV1001 Ad26.COV2.S trial arm. Once or twice, 56 days apart, Ad26.COV2.S was delivered intramuscularly.

Some clones are missing from TCRdb's copy, which holds only in-frame ones; the method was immunoSEQ multiplex PCR. The sample yields about 410,000 clones, approximately 92% seen once. The CDR3 is 16 residues long. Germline values: CDR1 SGHTA, CDR2 FQGNSA. The J segment lost 3 bases and the V segment lost 2 bases, leaving 6 bases of the junction unmatched. Concerning this clone: Its antigen is unidentified.

As to treatment: around 19 received Ad26.COV2.S at low or high dose, single or two shots; roughly 5 received placebo; per-sample allocation not given. Samples were taken on day 63 after the first vaccine or placebo injection. Overall study findings and caveats: Vaccine recipients and placebo recipients showed similar non-spike TCR breadth.

The specimen comprised peripheral blood, sampled in a trial of Ad26.COV2.S vaccine versus placebo. The TCR comes from a person aged 18-60 years who received the Ad26.COV2.S COVID-19 vaccine or a placebo. V gene TRBV7-2 combines with J gene TRBJ1-3; 8 bases fit TRBD1. CDR3 amino acids: CASSLKGRGLGNTIYF. The CDR3 DNA is TGTGCCAGCAGCTTAAAAGGCAGGGGGCTTGGAAACACCATATATTTT.